The 8 T cell receptor beta chains presented below share a single source sample, sequenced in a study of CD8 T cells in ankylosing spondylitis. Using its own MiXCR run on the 5' RACE reads, TCRdb lists one record per CDR3 protein. The sample has about 220,000 distinct CDR3 sequences; 25% to 30% are singletons. The sequencing sample was made of blood, either unsorted or a sorted T cell fraction (not recorded which). All receptors come from a male donor with ankylosing spondylitis or in good health (not recorded which).

This clonotype was observed at least ten times. J is TRBJ2-1 and V is TRBV2, with 7 positions matching TRBD2. The CDR3 covers 16 residues. V lost 4 bases and J lost 12; bases outside the gene matches: 18. CDR1 is SNHLY, CDR2 FYNNEI, per germline. The CDR3 DNA is TGTGCCAGCAGTGTGATACTAGCGTCCCCTACAGGAGGGCAGTTCTTC. This codes for CASSVILASPTGGQFF.

The gene calls are TRBV20-1 and TRBJ2-7; D possibly matches TRBD1 or TRBD2 (5 bases each). Looked up from germline, CDR1 is DFQATT and CDR2 is SNEGSKA (reference sequence). The CDR3 runs to 16 residues. V lost 4 bases to trimming and J lost 0 bases, with 19 bases between them. The CDR3 spells CSAKGDALLSSYEQYF. CDR3 nucleotides: TGCAGTGCTAAAGGGGACGCGCTCCTGAGCTCCTACGAGCAGTACTTC.

The V call is TRBV29-1, the J call TRBJ2-1; D not resolved. CDR1 is SQVTM and CDR2 is ANQGSEA in the germline V gene. The CDR3 has 14 amino acids. V dropped 6 bases and J dropped 2 bases, with 14 bases sitting between them. The chain's CDR3 is CSVRPGPTYNEQFF. In DNA form, the CDR3 reads TGCAGCGTAAGACCGGGTCCGACCTACAATGAGCAGTTCTTC.

This clonotype was counted at least ten times. This rearrangement joins TRBV2 to TRBJ2-7; weak D call: TRBD2 (6 bases). This CDR3 has 12 amino acids. Germline V gene data show CDR1 as SNHLY and CDR2 as FYNNEI. V was pared by 3 bases and J by 3 bases, with 6 bases between. The CDR3 is CASSERGYEQYF. The CDR3 DNA sequence: TGTGCCAGCAGTGAGCGGGGCTACGAGCAGTACTTC.

This clonotype was picked up many times. V and J are TRBV28 and TRBJ2-3; 7 bases map to TRBD2. The CDR3 sequence is 15 residues long. Germline CDR1 MDHEN, CDR2 SYDVKM. V lost 0 bases to trimming and J lost 1 base; unmatched junction nucleotides: 1. CDR3 protein: CASSLWLAGTDTQYF. CDR3 in DNA: TGTGCCAGCAGTTTATGGCTAGCGGGCACAGATACGCAGTATTTT. Complete variable domain (other parts from reference TRBV28 and TRBJ2-3): DVKVTQSSRYLVKRTGEKVFLECVQDMDHENMFWYRQDPGLGLRLIYFSYDVKMKEKGDIPEGYSVSREKKERFSLILESASTNQTSMYLCASSLWLAGTDTQYFGPGTRLTVL.

This clonotype was recorded once. J is TRBJ2-7 and V is TRBV10-3, with TRBD1 matching over 10 bases. The CDR3 sequence is 13 residues long. After removal of 10 bases from V and 1 base from J, the junction contained 4 bases not matched to a gene. Germline V gene data show CDR1 as ENHRY and CDR2 as SYGVKD. CDR3 coding DNA: TGTGCCACGGACAGGGGGGCATCCTACGAGCAGTACTTC. Translated, it gives CATDRGASYEQYF.

This clonotype was recorded many times. The rearrangement uses TRBV9 and TRBJ2-5; D not resolved. Trimming took off 2 bases at V and 9 bases at J, with 17 bases between the two ends. The germline V gene encodes CDR1 SGDLS and CDR2 YYNGEE. The CDR3 contains 14 residues. DNA for the CDR3: TGTGCCAGCAGCGTCCAGAACCTCGAAGGACCCCAGTACTTC. Translated: CASSVQNLEGPQYF.

This clonotype was seen repeatedly, ten times or more. This chain connects TRBV19 to TRBJ2-1; D ambiguous. This CDR3 spans 11 amino acids. Trimming removed 5 bases from V and 7 bases from J, with 6 bases in between. Looked up from germline, CDR1 is LNHDA and CDR2 is SQIVND (reference sequence). The CDR3 DNA reads as TGTGCCAGTAGTGTTTGGAATGAGCAGTTCTTC. Translated: CASSVWNEQFF.